This T cell receptor beta chain stems from a study of T cells in pancreatic ductal adenocarcinoma. Repertoires were generated with immunoSEQ multiplex PCR, while TCRdb's copy carries only in-frame clones and drops some. The sample yields roughly 17,000 clones, 91% seen once. There are 18 residues in the CDR3. The V gene end was trimmed by 0 bases and the J gene end by 3 bases; junction bases not matched to a gene: 7. Per the germline V gene, CDR1 is KGHSH and CDR2 is LQKENI. Surgery without prior neoadjuvant therapy was the treatment of the selected pancreatic ductal adenocarcinoma patients. This receptor was obtained from a human donor with pancreatic ductal adenocarcinoma. Sequenced material: PBMCs. V and J are TRBV18 and TRBJ2-5; 13 bases align to TRBD2. CDR3 sequence reads: CASSPPRGTSGIEETQYF. The CDR3 DNA reads TGTGCCAGCTCACCACCGCGGGGGACTAGCGGGATCGAAGAGACCCAGTACTTC.